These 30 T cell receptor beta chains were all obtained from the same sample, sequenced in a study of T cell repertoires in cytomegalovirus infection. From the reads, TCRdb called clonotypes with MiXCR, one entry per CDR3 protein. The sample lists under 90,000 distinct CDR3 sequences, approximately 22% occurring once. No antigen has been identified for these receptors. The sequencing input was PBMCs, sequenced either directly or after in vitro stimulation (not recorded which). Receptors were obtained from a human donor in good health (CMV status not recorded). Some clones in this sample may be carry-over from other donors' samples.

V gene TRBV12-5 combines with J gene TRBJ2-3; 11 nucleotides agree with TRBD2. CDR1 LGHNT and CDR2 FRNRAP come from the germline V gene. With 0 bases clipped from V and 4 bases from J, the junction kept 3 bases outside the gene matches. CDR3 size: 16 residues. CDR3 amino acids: CASGLVLAGEADTQYF. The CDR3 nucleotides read TGTGCTAGTGGTTTGGTACTAGCGGGAGAAGCAGATACGCAGTATTTT.

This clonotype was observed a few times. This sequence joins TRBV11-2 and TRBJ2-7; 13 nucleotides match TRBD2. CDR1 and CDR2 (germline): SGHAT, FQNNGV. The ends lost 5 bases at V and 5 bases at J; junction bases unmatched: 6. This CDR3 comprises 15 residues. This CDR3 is CASSPRTSGSHEQYV. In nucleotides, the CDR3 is TGTGCCAGCAGCCCGCGGACTAGCGGGAGCCACGAGCAGTACGTC.

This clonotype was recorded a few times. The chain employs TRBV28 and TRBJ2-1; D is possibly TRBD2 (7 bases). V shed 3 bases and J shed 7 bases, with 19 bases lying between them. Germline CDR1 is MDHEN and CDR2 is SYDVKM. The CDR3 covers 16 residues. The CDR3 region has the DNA TGTGCCAGCAGTTTTCCCGCGGGGGCCATGAGGAATGAGCAGTTCTTC. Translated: CASSFPAGAMRNEQFF.

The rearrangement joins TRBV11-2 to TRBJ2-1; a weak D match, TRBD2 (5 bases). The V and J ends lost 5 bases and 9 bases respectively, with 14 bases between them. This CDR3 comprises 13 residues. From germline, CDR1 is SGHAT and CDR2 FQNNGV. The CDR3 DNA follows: TGTGCCAGCAGCCCCCCGAGGGTTTTTGAGCAGTTCTTC. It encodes CASSPPRVFEQFF.

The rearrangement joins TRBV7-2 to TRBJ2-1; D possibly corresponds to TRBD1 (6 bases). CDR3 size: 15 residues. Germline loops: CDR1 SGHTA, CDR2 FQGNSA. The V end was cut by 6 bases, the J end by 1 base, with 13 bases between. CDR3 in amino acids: CASRGTGRSYNEQFF. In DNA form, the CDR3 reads TGTGCCAGCAGGGGAACAGGGCGATCCTACAATGAGCAGTTCTTC.

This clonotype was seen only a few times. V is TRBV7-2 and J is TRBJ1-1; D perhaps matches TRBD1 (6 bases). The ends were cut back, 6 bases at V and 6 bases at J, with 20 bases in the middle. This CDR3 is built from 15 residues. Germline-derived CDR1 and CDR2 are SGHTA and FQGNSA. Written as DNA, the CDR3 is TGTGCCAGCAGAGTACTCCCGGGACAAGGGGCTGAAGCTTTCTTT. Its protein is CASRVLPGQGAEAFF. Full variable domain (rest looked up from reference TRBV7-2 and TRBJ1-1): GAGVSQSPSNKVTEKGKDVELRCDPISGHTALYWYRQSLGQGLEFLIYFQGNSAPDKSGLPSDRFSAERTGGSVSTLTIQRTQQEDSAVYLCASRVLPGQGAEAFFGQGTRLTVV.

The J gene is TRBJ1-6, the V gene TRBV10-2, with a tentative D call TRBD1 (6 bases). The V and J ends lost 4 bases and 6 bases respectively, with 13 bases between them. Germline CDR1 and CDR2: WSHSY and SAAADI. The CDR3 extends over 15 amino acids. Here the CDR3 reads CASSAGGGGNSPLHF. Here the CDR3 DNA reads TGCGCCAGCAGTGCCGGGGGCGGTGGTAATTCACCCCTCCACTTT.

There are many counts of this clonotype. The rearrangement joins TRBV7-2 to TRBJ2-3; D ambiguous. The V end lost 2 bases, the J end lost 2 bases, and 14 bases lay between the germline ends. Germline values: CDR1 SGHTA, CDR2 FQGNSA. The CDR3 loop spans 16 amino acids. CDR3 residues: CASSLNGGVVTDTQYF. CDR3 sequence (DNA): TGTGCCAGCAGCTTAAACGGCGGAGTAGTCACAGATACGCAGTATTTT.

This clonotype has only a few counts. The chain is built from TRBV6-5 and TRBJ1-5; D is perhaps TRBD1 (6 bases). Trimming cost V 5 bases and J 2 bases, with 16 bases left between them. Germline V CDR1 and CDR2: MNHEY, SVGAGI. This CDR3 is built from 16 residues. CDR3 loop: CASSRLNRAGNQPQHF. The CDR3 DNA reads TGTGCCAGCAGTCGGCTCAACAGGGCTGGCAATCAGCCCCAGCATTTT.

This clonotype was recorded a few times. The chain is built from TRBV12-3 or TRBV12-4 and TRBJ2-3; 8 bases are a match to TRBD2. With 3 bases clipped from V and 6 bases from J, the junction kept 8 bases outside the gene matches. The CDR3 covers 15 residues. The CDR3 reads CASSFYQREKDTQYF. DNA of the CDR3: TGTGCCAGCAGTTTCTACCAGCGGGAGAAGGATACGCAGTATTTT.

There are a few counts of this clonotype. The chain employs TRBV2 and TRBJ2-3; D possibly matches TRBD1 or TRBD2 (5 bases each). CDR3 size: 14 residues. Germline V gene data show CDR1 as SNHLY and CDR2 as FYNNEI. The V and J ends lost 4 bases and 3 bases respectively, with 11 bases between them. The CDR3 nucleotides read TGTGCCAGCAGTGCTCTGGGACGGACAGATACGCAGTATTTT. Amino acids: CASSALGRTDTQYF.

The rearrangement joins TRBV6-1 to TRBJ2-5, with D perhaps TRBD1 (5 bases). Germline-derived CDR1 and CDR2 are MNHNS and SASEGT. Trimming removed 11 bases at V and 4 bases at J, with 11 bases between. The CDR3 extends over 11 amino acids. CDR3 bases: TGTGCCTCCAGGGTGGGAGAGACCCAGTACTTC. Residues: CASRVGETQYF.

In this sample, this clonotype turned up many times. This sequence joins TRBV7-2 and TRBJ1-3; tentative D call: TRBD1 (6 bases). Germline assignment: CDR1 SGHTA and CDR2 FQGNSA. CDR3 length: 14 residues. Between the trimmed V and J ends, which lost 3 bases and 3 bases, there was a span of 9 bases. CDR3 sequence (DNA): TGTGCCAGCAGCTTGGGGGGCTTTGGAAACACCATATATTTT. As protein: CASSLGGFGNTIYF.

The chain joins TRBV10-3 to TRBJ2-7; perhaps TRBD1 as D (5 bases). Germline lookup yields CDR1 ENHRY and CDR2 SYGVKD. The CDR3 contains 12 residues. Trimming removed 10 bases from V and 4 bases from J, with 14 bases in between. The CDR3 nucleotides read TGTGCCACTGGACATAATAATTACGAGCAGTACGTC. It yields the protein CATGHNNYEQYV.

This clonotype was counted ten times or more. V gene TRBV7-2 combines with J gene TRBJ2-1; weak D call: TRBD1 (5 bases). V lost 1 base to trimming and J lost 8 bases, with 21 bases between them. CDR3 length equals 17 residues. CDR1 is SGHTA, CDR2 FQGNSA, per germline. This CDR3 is CASSLEGVQMGDDEQFF. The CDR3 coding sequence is TGTGCCAGCAGCTTAGAAGGGGTGCAGATGGGCGACGATGAGCAGTTCTTC.

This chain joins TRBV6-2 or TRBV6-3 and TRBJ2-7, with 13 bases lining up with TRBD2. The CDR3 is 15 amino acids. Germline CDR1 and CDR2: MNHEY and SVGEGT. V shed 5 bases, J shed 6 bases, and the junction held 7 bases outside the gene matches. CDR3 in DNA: TGTGCCAGCAGTCCCGGGACTAGCGGGACGGTCGAGCAGTACGTC. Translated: CASSPGTSGTVEQYV.

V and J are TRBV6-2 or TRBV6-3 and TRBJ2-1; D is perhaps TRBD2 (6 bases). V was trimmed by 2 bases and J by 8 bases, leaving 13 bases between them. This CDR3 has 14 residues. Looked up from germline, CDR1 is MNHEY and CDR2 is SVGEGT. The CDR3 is CASSYDPGADEQFF. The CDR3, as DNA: TGTGCCAGCAGTTACGACCCGGGAGCTGATGAGCAGTTCTTC.

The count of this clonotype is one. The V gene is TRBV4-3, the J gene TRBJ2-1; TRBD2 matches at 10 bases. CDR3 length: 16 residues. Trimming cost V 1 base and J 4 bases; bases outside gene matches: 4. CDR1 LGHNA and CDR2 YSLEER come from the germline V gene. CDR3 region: CASSQGLAGEYNEQFF. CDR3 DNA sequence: TGCGCCAGCAGCCAAGGCCTAGCGGGGGAATACAATGAGCAGTTCTTC.

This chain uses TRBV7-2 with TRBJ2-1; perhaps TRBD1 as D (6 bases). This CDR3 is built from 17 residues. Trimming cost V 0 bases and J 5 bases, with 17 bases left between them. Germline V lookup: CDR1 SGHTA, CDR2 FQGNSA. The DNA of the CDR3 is TGTGCCAGCAGCTTAGCGCCCCCAGGGGCGTGGGACAATGAGCAGTTCTTC. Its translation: CASSLAPPGAWDNEQFF.

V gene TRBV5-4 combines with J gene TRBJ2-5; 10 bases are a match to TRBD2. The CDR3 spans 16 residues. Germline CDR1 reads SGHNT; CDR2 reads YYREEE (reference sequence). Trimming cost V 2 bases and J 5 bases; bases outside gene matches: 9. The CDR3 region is CASSFEAGGPRETQYF. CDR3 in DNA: TGTGCCAGCAGCTTCGAAGCGGGAGGGCCCCGGGAGACCCAGTACTTC.

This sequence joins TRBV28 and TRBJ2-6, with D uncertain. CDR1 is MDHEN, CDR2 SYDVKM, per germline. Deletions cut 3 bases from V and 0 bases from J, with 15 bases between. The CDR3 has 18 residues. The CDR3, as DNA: TGTGCCAGCAGTTTCCCCCCAGGACGGACCTCTGGGGCCAACGTCCTGACTTTC. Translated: CASSFPPGRTSGANVLTF.

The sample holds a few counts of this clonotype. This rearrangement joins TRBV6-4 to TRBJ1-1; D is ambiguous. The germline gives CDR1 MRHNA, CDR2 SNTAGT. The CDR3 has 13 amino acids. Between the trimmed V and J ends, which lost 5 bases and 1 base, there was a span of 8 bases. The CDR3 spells CASSPRENTEAFF. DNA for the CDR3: TGTGCCAGCAGTCCCCGAGAGAACACTGAAGCTTTCTTT.

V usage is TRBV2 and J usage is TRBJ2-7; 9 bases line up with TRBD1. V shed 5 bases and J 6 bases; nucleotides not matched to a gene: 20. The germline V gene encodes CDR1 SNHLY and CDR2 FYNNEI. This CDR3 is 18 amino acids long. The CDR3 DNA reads TGTGCCAGCAGTTTCCCTAAAGCATGGGACAGGGAGTACTCCGAGCAGTACGTC. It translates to CASSFPKAWDREYSEQYV.

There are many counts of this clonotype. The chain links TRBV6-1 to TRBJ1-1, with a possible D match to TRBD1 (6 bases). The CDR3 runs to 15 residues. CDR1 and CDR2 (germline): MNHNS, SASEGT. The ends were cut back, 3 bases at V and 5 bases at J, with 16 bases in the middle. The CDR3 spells CASSEMTGGRTEAFF. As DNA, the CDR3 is TGTGCCAGCAGTGAGATGACAGGAGGGAGGACTGAAGCTTTCTTT.

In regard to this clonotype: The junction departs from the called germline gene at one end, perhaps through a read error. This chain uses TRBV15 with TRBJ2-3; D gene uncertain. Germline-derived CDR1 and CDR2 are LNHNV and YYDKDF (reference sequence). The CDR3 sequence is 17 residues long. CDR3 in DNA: TGTGCCACCAGCGGAGATAGTCGGCTACAGAGCACAGATACGCAGTATTTT. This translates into CATSGDSRLQSTDTQYF. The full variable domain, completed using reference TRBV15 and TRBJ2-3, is DAMVIQNPRYQVTQFGKPVTLSCSQTLNHNVMYWYQQKSSQAPKLLFHYYDKDFNNEADTPDNFQSRRPNTSFCFLDIRSPGLGDTAMYLCATSGDSRLQSTDTQYFGPGTRLTVL.

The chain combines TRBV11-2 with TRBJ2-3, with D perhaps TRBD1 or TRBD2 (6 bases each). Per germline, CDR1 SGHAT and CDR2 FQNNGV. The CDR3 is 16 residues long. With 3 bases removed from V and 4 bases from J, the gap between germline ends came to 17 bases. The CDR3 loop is CASSFRGDVIADTQYF. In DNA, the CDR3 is TGTGCCAGCAGCTTTAGGGGGGACGTAATCGCAGATACGCAGTATTTT.

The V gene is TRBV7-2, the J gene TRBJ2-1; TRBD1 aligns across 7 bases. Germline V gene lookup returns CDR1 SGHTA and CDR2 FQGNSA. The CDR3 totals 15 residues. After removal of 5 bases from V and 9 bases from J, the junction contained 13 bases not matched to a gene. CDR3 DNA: TGTGCCAGCAGCCGGGGAAGGGGGCTGTTCGCTGAGCAGTTCTTC. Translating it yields CASSRGRGLFAEQFF.

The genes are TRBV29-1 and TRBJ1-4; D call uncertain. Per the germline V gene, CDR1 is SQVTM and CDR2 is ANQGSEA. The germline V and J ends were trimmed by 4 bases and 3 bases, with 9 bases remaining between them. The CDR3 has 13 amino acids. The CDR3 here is CSVGDAPNEKLFF. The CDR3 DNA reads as TGCAGCGTTGGGGATGCCCCTAATGAAAAACTGTTTTTT.

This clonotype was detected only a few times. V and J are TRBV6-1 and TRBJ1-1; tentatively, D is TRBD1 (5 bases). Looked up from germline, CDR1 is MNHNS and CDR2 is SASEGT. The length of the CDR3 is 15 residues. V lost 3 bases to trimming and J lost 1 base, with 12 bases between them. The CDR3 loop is CASSEWGSPNTEAFF. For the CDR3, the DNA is TGTGCCAGCAGTGAGTGGGGGTCCCCGAACACTGAAGCTTTCTTT.

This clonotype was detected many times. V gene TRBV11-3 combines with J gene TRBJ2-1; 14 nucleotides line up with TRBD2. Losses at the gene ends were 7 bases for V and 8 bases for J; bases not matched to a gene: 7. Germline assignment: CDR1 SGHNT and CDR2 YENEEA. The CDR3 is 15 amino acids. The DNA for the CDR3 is TGTGCCAGCACCACGGGACTAGCGGGAGTCGATGAGCAGTTCTTC. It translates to CASTTGLAGVDEQFF.